The entry below describes one T cell receptor delta chain. This clone is large (0.1 to 1%) in its sample. Its antigen remains unidentified. Base qualities were left out, and no much larger clone turns up one base away. This CDR3 is also generated by other DNA sequences in the sample. This record comes from a study of gamma-delta T cells after stem cell transplantation (TCRdb year 2016). The V end gives up 0 bases and the J end 0 bases, leaving 17 bases in the junction not matched to a gene. CDR1 GEAIGNYY and CDR2 EKD were looked up in the germline V gene. The CDR3 goes from the cysteine to the phenylalanine over 20 residues. Kept here is only the CDR3 DNA, which spans 60 bases and is read in frame from base 1. Library prep was done by RT-PCR. Sequencing instrument: Illumina MiSeq. TCRdb processed the public reads again with the CATT caller, after which rows with matching DNA were combined. The sample records about 2,300 delta-chain clones, under 2% of which are singletons. The top ten constitute approximately 17% of the sample.

The rearranged segments are TRDV2 and TRDJ1, with 8 middle bases fitting TRDD3. The sequence was collected from a human donor. It is not recorded whose cells these are; they may come from a transplant donor. The sequenced sample consisted of gamma-delta T cells. DNA sequence: TGTGCCTGTGACACCCCCCGTTCCTGGGGGACCGAATTGTACACCGATAAACTCATCTTT. Translated, it reads CACDTPRSWGTELYTDKLIF.